The clone carrying this T cell receptor (beta chain) came up a few times. The data are from a study of cytomegalovirus exposure and HLA in healthy donors. The PCR used 60 Vbeta and 13 Jbeta primers. Assay: immunoSEQ multiplex PCR; the TCRdb copy retains only in-frame clones and omits some. Found here are roughly 150,000 clones, 75% of them singletons; the top ten hold about 1.3%. This receptor was identified in a man aged 18-30 years in good health and CMV-seronegative. The sample was PBMCs.

The CDR3 sequence is CASSRDPSTEKLFF. The CDR3 nucleotides read TGCGCCAGCAGTCGCGATCCCTCCACCGAAAAACTGTTTTTT. The J gene is TRBJ1-4, the V gene TRBV4-1; D is undetermined. Trimming stripped 6 bases from V and 8 bases from J, with 16 bases between. Germline assignment: CDR1 MGHRA and CDR2 YSYEKL. CDR3 size: 14 residues.